This TCR beta chain was identified in a study of cytomegalovirus exposure and HLA in healthy donors. Notes on the study in general: As was reported, the classifier diagnosed cytomegalovirus status with high specificity and sensitivity. Because they were indistinguishable, some V segments, including TRBV6-2 and TRBV6-3, were excluded.

In the PCR, 60 Vbeta and 13 Jbeta primers were used. Profiling relied on immunoSEQ multiplex PCR, and the TCRdb table lists in-frame clones only, not all of them. The top ten hold around 0.21% of the sample, which has fewer than 200,000 clones, about 90% seen once. The CDR3 is 13 amino acids. V lost 0 bases to trimming and J lost 4 bases, with 7 bases between them. In germline, CDR1 is LGHNA, CDR2 YNFKEQ. A remark on this clone: Its antigen is unknown.

The specimen was PBMCs. The TCR originated in a girl under two years old in good health and CMV-seronegative. The chain recombines TRBV4-2 with TRBJ2-7; possibly TRBD2 for D (5 bases). The CDR3: CASSQDGVYEQYF. CDR3 nucleotides: TGTGCCAGCAGCCAAGACGGGGTTTACGAGCAGTACTTC.